One and the same sample provided the 28 T cell receptor beta chains below, sequenced in a study of vaccination and CD4 T cells after COVID-19. Described treatment: approximately 9-day PBMC culture with coronavirus spike peptide pools or control peptides (ViraFEST assay). These receptors are not linked to any known antigen. Cultured CD4+ T-cell DNA underwent Oncomine TCR Beta short-read sequencing. TCRdb passed the PCR reads through MiXCR, listing each CDR3 protein once. This repertoire shows about 12,000 distinct CDR3 sequences, around 66% found once; its top ten account for approximately 9%. Sequenced: CD4+ T cells from blood, cultured in vitro. Every receptor here comes from a human donor who had recovered from COVID-19.

The genes are TRBV28 and TRBJ2-7; the D is unclear. Looked up from germline, CDR1 is MDHEN and CDR2 is SYDVKM. CDR3 length: 13 amino acids. Trimming stripped 8 bases from V and 2 bases from J, with 13 bases between. This CDR3 is CASLSFTPYEQYF. The CDR3 DNA is TGTGCCAGCCTATCATTCACCCCCTACGAGCAGTACTTC.

V usage is TRBV6-2 or TRBV6-3 and J usage is TRBJ2-1; tentative D call: TRBD2 (5 bases). Germline V gene data show CDR1 as MNHEY and CDR2 as SVGEGT. There are 16 residues in the CDR3. Trimming pared 3 bases from V and 9 bases from J, leaving 21 bases between. The CDR3 region has the DNA TGTGCCAGCAGTTATGGACTTGTTAACCCCTGGGGTGAGCAGTTCTTC. Residues: CASSYGLVNPWGEQFF.

The gene calls are TRBV20-1 and TRBJ2-1, with 8 bases fitting TRBD2. Trimming cost V 1 base and J 5 bases; bases outside gene matches: 7. The CDR3 has 15 amino acids. The V gene's germline CDR1 is DFQATT and CDR2 SNEGSKA (reference sequence). Here the CDR3 DNA reads TGCAGTGCTAGAGGAGCGACTAGCGTGAACAATGAGCAGTTCTTC. Protein: CSARGATSVNNEQFF.

The rearrangement joins TRBV29-1 to TRBJ1-2; no clear D gene. Trimming removed 0 bases at V and 6 bases at J, with 11 bases between. Germline V gene data show CDR1 as SQVTM and CDR2 as ANQGSEA. The CDR3 length is 13 residues. This CDR3 reads CSVEDWAIDGYTF. The CDR3 DNA follows: TGCAGCGTTGAAGATTGGGCAATCGATGGCTACACCTTC.

This sequence joins TRBV27 and TRBJ2-7; D is possibly TRBD1 (5 bases). CDR3 length: 14 amino acids. Germline V lookup: CDR1 MNHEY, CDR2 SMNVEV (reference sequence). Between the trimmed V and J ends, which lost 4 bases and 0 bases, there was a span of 10 bases. The CDR3 sequence is CASSSTVASYEQYF. For the CDR3, the DNA is TGTGCCAGCAGTTCGACAGTAGCCTCCTACGAGCAGTACTTC.

This chain joins TRBV7-9 and TRBJ1-6; 7 bases fit TRBD1. The germline gives CDR1 SEHNR, CDR2 FQNEAQ (reference sequence). CDR3 size: 15 residues. Trimming cost V 3 bases and J 9 bases; bases outside gene matches: 8. The CDR3 region is CASSFGTVLSSPLHF. CDR3 bases: TGTGCCAGCAGCTTCGGGACAGTATTAAGTTCACCCCTCCACTTT.

The chain combines TRBV11-2 with TRBJ2-5, with unresolved D. Per germline, CDR1 SGHAT and CDR2 FQNNGV. The length of the CDR3 is 14 residues. The V end lost 2 bases, the J end lost 2 bases, and 9 bases lay between the germline ends. DNA of the CDR3: TGTGCCAGCAGCTTATCCCTCACGCAAGAGACCCAGTACTTC. Translation gives CASSLSLTQETQYF.

The chain links TRBV5-1 to TRBJ1-4; the D gene is possibly TRBD1 (6 bases). Germline CDR1 and CDR2: SGHRS and YFSETQ. V lost 4 bases to trimming and J lost 5 bases, with 12 bases between them. This CDR3 comprises 14 residues. CDR3 DNA: TGCGCCAGCAGCCAGGGGAGCCACAATGAAAAACTGTTTTTT. Protein sequence: CASSQGSHNEKLFF.

Here the CDR3 DNA reads TGTGCCAGCGAACCCCCAGGGGGCGGGGGGGGGATAAACTATGGCTACACCTTC. This translates into CASEPPGGGGGINYGYTF. The chain combines TRBV28 with TRBJ1-2; the match to TRBD1 covers 8 bases. Germline CDR1 MDHEN, CDR2 SYDVKM. Losses at the gene ends were 8 bases for V and 2 bases for J; bases not matched to a gene: 19. The CDR3 runs 18 residues.

By its share, this clonotype is large. The rearrangement links TRBV6-1 to TRBJ1-1; TRBD1 matches 11 bases. CDR1 and CDR2 from the germline V gene are MNHNS and SASEGT. The ends lost 6 bases at V and 2 bases at J; junction bases unmatched: 5. CDR3 length equals 15 residues. The CDR3 reads CASSWTGGFNTEAFF. CDR3 DNA: TGTGCCAGCAGCTGGACAGGGGGCTTTAACACTGAAGCTTTCTTT.

The chain recombines TRBV6-1 with TRBJ2-1; TRBD1 aligns across 10 bases. Germline CDR1 and CDR2: MNHNS and SASEGT. CDR3 length equals 14 residues. The junction had 7 bases not matched to a gene; V was cut back by 7 bases and J by 7 bases. The CDR3 DNA reads TGTGCCAGCAAACCGGGACAGGGGAATAATGAGCAGTTCTTC. The encoded protein is CASKPGQGNNEQFF.

This CDR3 reads CASSFSIRVQETQYF. CDR3 nucleotides: TGTGCCAGCAGTTTTTCGATTAGGGTTCAAGAGACCCAGTACTTC. The chain combines TRBV12-3 or TRBV12-4 with TRBJ2-5, with D unresolved. The CDR3 runs 15 residues. The V end was cut by 3 bases, the J end by 2 bases, with 13 bases between.

The V and J genes are TRBV7-9 and TRBJ1-1; maybe TRBD1 (5 bases). CDR1 and CDR2 from the germline V gene are SEHNR and FQNEAQ (reference sequence). This CDR3 region has 14 residues. V was pared by 2 bases and J by 5 bases, with 12 bases between. The CDR3 reads CASSLNSGGTEAFF. In DNA, the CDR3 is TGTGCCAGCAGCTTAAATAGCGGGGGTACTGAAGCTTTCTTT.

The rearrangement uses TRBV7-8 and TRBJ2-7, with D possibly being TRBD1 (5 bases). Germline V CDR1 and CDR2: SGHVS, FQNEAQ. CDR3 length equals 16 residues. Trimming pared 2 bases from V and 0 bases from J, leaving 14 bases between. The DNA of the CDR3 is TGTGCCAGCAGCTTATACTCCGACAGCTTCTCCTACGAGCAGTACTTC. This codes for CASSLYSDSFSYEQYF.

The J gene is TRBJ2-3, the V gene TRBV20-1; unclear D gene. Germline CDR1 reads DFQATT; CDR2 reads SNEGSKA (reference sequence). This CDR3 is 14 amino acids long. Trimming removed 5 bases at V and 4 bases at J, with 16 bases between. CDR3: CSAPGSASADTQYF. The CDR3 region has the DNA TGCAGTGCTCCCGGTTCTGCCAGTGCAGATACGCAGTATTTT.

The genes are TRBV27 and TRBJ2-1; 10 bases are a match to TRBD1. V lost 4 bases, J lost 7 bases, and 7 bases stayed unmatched. The CDR3 runs 15 residues. The germline V gene encodes CDR1 MNHEY and CDR2 SMNVEV (reference sequence). The CDR3 sequence is CASSWSTGGGNEQFF. CDR3 bases: TGTGCCAGCAGTTGGTCGACAGGGGGCGGGAATGAGCAGTTCTTC.

This chain uses TRBV7-9 with TRBJ1-2; 10 positions match TRBD1. Germline V lookup: CDR1 SEHNR, CDR2 FQNEAQ (reference sequence). V lost 5 bases, J lost 6 bases, and 6 bases stayed unmatched. The CDR3 spans 14 residues. In nucleotides, the CDR3 is TGTGCCAGCAGCACCCGGGACAGGGGTGATGGCTACACCTTC. Residues: CASSTRDRGDGYTF.

The V gene is TRBV20-1, the J gene TRBJ2-5; maybe TRBD2 (7 bases). Germline lookup yields CDR1 DFQATT and CDR2 SNEGSKA (reference sequence). The CDR3 is 13 residues long. The germline V and J ends were trimmed by 5 bases and 6 bases, with 16 bases remaining between them. The CDR3 region is CSAGWGGLKTQYF. CDR3 DNA sequence: TGCAGTGCTGGGTGGGGGGGCCTGAAGACCCAGTACTTC.

The chain carries TRBV18 and TRBJ2-1, with D possibly matching TRBD2 (6 bases). The V end lost 4 bases, the J end lost 10 bases, and 20 bases lay between the germline ends. There are 15 residues in the CDR3. From germline, CDR1 is KGHSH and CDR2 LQKENI. This CDR3 is CASSQSALASPEQFF. The CDR3 DNA reads as TGTGCCAGCTCACAATCGGCACTAGCCTCCCCCGAGCAGTTCTTC.

The rearrangement uses TRBV7-9 and TRBJ2-7; 9 bases map to TRBD2. V shed 2 bases and J 4 bases; nucleotides not matched to a gene: 12. This CDR3 has 17 residues. CDR1 and CDR2 (germline): SEHNR, FQNEAQ (reference sequence). CDR3 residues: CASSLSIAGEKEYEQYF. CDR3 coding DNA: TGTGCCAGCAGCTTATCGATAGCGGGAGAGAAGGAATACGAGCAGTACTTC.

V is TRBV10-3 and J is TRBJ2-5, with 7 positions matching TRBD1. Germline assignment: CDR1 ENHRY and CDR2 SYGVKD. The ends lost 2 bases at V and 7 bases at J; junction bases unmatched: 10. The CDR3 consists of 15 residues. This CDR3 reads CAISERQGTLGTQYF. CDR3 DNA sequence: TGTGCCATCAGTGAGCGACAGGGCACCTTGGGGACCCAGTACTTC.

The CDR3 region has the DNA TGTGCCAGCAGCGGACAGCAGGGTCGTAATCAGCCCCAGCATTTT. Amino acids: CASSGQQGRNQPQHF. The chain is built from TRBV7-9 and TRBJ1-5, with a weak D call TRBD1 (6 bases). The CDR3 has 15 residues. CDR1 is SEHNR and CDR2 is FQNEAQ in the germline V gene (reference sequence). The V gene lost 5 bases and the J gene lost 4 bases, with 15 bases spanning the gap.

This chain joins TRBV11-3 and TRBJ2-3, with D tentatively TRBD1 (6 bases). CDR1 and CDR2 (germline): SGHNT, YENEEA. With 5 bases removed from V and 4 bases from J, the gap between germline ends came to 22 bases. The CDR3 sequence is 17 residues long. CDR3 region: CASSQRSTGRGPDTQYF. The CDR3 bases are TGTGCCAGCAGCCAACGATCGACAGGCCGTGGCCCAGATACGCAGTATTTT.

This clonotype was observed a handful of times. V gene TRBV20-1 combines with J gene TRBJ1-1, with 9 bases lining up with TRBD1. Germline loops: CDR1 DFQATT, CDR2 SNEGSKA (reference sequence). After removal of 0 bases from V and 3 bases from J, the junction contained 5 bases not matched to a gene. This CDR3 has 15 residues. CDR3 loop: CSARDPRQGDTEAFF. In nucleotides, the CDR3 is TGCAGTGCTAGAGACCCAAGACAGGGGGACACTGAAGCTTTCTTT.

V is TRBV7-2 and J is TRBJ1-1; 10 nucleotides match TRBD1. This CDR3 has 14 amino acids. The V and J ends lost 4 bases and 8 bases, in that order; junction bases with no gene match: 7. Germline assignment: CDR1 SGHTA and CDR2 FQGNSA. CDR3 region: CASSSRTGGGEAFF. The CDR3 region has the DNA TGTGCCAGCAGCTCACGGACAGGGGGAGGAGAAGCTTTCTTT.

V is TRBV28 and J is TRBJ1-1; D remains unclear. CDR1 is MDHEN, CDR2 SYDVKM, per germline. The CDR3 has 15 amino acids. Trimming left V 4 bases short and J 0 bases short, with 12 bases between. The CDR3 DNA sequence: TGTGCCAGCAGTTCGCCGGCTGTTATGAACACTGAAGCTTTCTTT. Residues: CASSSPAVMNTEAFF.

The V gene is TRBV30, the J gene TRBJ1-1; tentatively, D is TRBD1 (5 bases). Germline loops: CDR1 GTSNPN, CDR2 SVGIG (reference sequence). Trimming stripped 3 bases from V and 4 bases from J, with 15 bases between. The CDR3 loop spans 14 amino acids. The CDR3 bases are TGTGCCTGGAGGTACCCGGGGGGGAGCACTGAAGCTTTCTTT. Its protein is CAWRYPGGSTEAFF.

This clonotype occurred a few times. CDR3 nucleotide sequence: TGCAGTGCTAGTGTGGCAGGGGGCGCCTGGCTTCAGCCCCAGCATTTT. Protein: CSASVAGGAWLQPQHF. The J gene is TRBJ1-5, the V gene TRBV20-1; 8 bases are shared with TRBD1. The CDR3 loop spans 16 amino acids. Trimming at V came to 3 bases and at J to 6 bases, leaving 13 bases not matched to a gene. Per the germline V gene, CDR1 is DFQATT and CDR2 is SNEGSKA (reference sequence).